This T cell receptor beta chain was observed in a study of technical replicates of blood from a handful of donors. Generated by immunoSEQ multiplex PCR, the TCRdb table keeps only in-frame clones and is missing some. Among around 100,000 clones, around 96% were seen once, and the ten largest hold approximately 0.36%. A note on this clone: The sample contains more than one DNA sequence encoding this CDR3.

Trimming pared 2 bases from V and 0 bases from J, leaving 5 bases between. This CDR3 has 13 amino acids. CDR1 is MNHEY, CDR2 SVGAGI, per germline. V is TRBV6-5 and J is TRBJ2-7; no firm D call. Sequencing was done on a sample of T cells isolated from PBMCs. The clonotype originates from a human donor in good health. The CDR3 DNA reads TGTGCCAGCAGTTACCGGAGCTCCTACGAGCAGTACTTC. Amino acid sequence: CASSYRSSYEQYF.